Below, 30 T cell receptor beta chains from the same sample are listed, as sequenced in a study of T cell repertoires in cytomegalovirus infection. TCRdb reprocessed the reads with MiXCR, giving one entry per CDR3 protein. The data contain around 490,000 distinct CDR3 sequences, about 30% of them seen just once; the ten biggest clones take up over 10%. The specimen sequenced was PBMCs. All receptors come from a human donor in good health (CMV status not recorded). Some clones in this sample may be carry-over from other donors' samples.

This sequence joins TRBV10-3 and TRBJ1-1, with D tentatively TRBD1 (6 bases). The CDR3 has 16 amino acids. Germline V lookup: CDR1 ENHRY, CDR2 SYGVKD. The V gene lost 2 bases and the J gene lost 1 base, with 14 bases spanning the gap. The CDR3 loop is CAISETLTGGNTEAFF. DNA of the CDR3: TGTGCCATCAGTGAGACGTTGACAGGCGGGAACACTGAAGCTTTCTTT.

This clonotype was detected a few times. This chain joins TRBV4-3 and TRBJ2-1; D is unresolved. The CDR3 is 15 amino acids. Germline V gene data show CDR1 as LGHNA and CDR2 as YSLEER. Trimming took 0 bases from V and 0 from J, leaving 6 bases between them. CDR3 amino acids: CASSQESSSYNEQFF. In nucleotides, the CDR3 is TGCGCCAGCAGCCAAGAGTCGAGCTCCTACAATGAGCAGTTCTTC.

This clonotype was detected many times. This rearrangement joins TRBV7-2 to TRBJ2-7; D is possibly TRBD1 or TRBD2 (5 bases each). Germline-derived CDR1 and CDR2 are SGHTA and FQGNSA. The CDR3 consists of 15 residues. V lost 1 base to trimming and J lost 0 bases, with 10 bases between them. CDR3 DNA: TGTGCCAGCAGCTTAGGGGGGACCCTCTCCTACGAGCAGTACGTC. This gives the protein CASSLGGTLSYEQYV.

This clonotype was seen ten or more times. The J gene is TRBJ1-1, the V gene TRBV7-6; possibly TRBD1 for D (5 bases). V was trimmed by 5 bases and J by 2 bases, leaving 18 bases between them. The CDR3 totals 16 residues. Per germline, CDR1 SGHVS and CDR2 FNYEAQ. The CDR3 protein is CASSPGGGVFNTEAFF. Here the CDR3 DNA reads TGTGCCAGCAGCCCGGGCGGGGGGGTCTTCAACACTGAAGCTTTCTTT. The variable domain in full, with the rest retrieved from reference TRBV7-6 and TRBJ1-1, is GAGVSQSPRYKVTKRGQDVALRCDPISGHVSLYWYRQALGQGPEFLTYFNYEAQQDKSGLPNDRFSAERPEGSISTLTIQRTEQRDSAMYRCASSPGGGVFNTEAFFGQGTRLTVV.

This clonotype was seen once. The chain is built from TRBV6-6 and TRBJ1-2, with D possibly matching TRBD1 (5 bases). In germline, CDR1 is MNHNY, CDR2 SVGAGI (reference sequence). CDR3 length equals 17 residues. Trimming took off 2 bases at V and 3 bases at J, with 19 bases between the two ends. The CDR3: CASSYVWEAQGYYGYTF. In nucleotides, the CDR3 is TGTGCCAGCAGTTACGTTTGGGAGGCTCAGGGATACTATGGCTACACCTTC.

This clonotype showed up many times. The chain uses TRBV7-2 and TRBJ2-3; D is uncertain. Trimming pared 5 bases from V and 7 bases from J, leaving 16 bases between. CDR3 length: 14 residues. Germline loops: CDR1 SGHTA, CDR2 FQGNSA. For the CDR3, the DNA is TGTGCCAGCAGCCCCGGGCGGTTGAGCAATACGCAGTATTTT. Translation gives CASSPGRLSNTQYF. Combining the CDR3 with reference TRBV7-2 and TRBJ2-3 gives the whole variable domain GAGVSQSPSNKVTEKGKDVELRCDPISGHTALYWYRQSLGQGLEFLIYFQGNSAPDKSGLPSDRFSAERTGGSVSTLTIQRTQQEDSAVYLCASSPGRLSNTQYFGPGTRLTVL.

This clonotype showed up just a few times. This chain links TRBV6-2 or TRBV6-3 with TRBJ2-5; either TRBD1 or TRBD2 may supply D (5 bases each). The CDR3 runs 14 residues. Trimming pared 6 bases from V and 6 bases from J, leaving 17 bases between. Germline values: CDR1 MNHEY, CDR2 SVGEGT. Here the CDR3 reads CASRPPLRGQTQYF. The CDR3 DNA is TGTGCCAGCAGGCCCCCGTTGAGGGGACAGACCCAGTACTTC.

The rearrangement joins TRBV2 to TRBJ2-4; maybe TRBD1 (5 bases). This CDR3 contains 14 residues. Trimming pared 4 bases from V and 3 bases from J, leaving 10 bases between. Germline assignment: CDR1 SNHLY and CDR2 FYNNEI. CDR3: CASSGQIVKNIQYF. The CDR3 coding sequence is TGTGCCAGCAGTGGACAGATTGTCAAAAACATTCAGTACTTC.

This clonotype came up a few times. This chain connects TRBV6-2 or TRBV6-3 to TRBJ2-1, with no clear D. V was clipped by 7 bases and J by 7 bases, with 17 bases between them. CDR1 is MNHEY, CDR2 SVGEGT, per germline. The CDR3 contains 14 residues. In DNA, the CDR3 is TGTGCCAGCAAAAGGGTAGGGAATATAAATGAGCAGTTCTTC. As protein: CASKRVGNINEQFF.

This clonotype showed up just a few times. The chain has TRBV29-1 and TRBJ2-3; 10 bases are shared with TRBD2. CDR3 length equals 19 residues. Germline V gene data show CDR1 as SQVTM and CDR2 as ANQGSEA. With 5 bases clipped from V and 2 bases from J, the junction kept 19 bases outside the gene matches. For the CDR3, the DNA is TGCAGCGTTCCGACGACTAGCGGGTCCCCATTTCCGCCCACAGATACGCAGTATTTT. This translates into CSVPTTSGSPFPPTDTQYF.

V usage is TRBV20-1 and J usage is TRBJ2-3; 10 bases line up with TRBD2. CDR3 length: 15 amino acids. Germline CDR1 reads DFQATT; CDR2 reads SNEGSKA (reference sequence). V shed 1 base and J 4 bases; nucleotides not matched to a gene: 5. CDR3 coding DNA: TGCAGTGCTAGAGTGGCTAGCGGGAGATCAGATACGCAGTATTTT. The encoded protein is CSARVASGRSDTQYF.

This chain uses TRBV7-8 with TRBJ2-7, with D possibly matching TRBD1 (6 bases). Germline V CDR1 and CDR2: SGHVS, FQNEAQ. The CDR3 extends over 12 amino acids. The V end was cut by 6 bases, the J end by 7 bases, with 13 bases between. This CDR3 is CASSPRTVEQYF. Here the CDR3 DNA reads TGTGCCAGCAGTCCGAGGACAGTTGAGCAGTACTTC.

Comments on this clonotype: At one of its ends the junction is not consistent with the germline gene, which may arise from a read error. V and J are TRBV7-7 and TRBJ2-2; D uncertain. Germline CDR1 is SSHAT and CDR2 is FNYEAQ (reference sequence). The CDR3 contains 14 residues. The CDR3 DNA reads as TGTGCTAGCAGCTCTGTGGGGAACACCGGGGAGCTGTTTTTT. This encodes CASSSVGNTGELFF. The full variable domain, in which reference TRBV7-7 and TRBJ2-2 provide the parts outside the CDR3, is GAGVSQSPRYKVTKRGQDVTLRCDPISSHATLYWYQQALGQGPEFLTYFNYEAQPDKSGLPSDRFSAERPEGSISTLTIQRTEQRDSAMYRCASSSVGNTGELFFGEGSRLTVL.

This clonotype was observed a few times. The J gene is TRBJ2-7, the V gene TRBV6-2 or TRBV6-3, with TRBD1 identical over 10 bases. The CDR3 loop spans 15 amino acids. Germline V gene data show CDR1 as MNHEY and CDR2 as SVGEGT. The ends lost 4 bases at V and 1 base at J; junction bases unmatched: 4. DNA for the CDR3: TGTGCCAGCAGTTCTGGGGGACAGGGGTCCTACGAGCAGTACGTC. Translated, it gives CASSSGGQGSYEQYV.

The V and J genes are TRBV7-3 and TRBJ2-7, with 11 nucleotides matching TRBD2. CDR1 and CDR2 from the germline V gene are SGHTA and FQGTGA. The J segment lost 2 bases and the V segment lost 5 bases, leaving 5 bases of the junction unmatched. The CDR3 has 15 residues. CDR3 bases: TGTGCCAGCAGCCCCATAGCGGGAGGGCCCTACGAGCAGTACTTC. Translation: CASSPIAGGPYEQYF.

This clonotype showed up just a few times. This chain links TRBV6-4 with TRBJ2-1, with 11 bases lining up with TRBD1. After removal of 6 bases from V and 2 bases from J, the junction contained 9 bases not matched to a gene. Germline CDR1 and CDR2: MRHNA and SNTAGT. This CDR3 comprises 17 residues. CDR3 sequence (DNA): TGTGCCAGCAGCGATACCGGGACAGGGGGTCCCTACAATGAGCAGTTCTTC. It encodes CASSDTGTGGPYNEQFF.

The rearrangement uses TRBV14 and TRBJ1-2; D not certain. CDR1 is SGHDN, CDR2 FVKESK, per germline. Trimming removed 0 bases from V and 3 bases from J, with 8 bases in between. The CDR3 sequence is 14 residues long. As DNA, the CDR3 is TGTGCCAGCAGCCAAGATCTCTCGGACTATGGCTACACCTTC. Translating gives CASSQDLSDYGYTF.

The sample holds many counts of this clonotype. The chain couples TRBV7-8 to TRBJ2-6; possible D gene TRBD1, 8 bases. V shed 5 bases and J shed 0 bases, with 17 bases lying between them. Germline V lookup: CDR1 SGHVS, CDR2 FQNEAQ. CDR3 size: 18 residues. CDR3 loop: CASSPRTGRVSGANVLTF. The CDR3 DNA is TGTGCCAGCAGCCCCAGGACAGGGAGGGTCTCTGGGGCCAACGTCCTGACTTTC.

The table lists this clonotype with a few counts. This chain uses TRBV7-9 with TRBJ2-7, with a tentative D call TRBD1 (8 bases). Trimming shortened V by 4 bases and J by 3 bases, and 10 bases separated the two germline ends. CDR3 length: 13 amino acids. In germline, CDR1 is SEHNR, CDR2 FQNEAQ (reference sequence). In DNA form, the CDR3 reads TGTGCCAGCAGCTACAGGGGGGGCTACGAGCAGTACTTC. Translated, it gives CASSYRGGYEQYF.

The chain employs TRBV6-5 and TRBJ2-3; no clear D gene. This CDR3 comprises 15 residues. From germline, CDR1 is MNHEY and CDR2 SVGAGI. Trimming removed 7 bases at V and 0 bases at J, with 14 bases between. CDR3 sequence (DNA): TGTGCCAGCACCCCGGTACCTTTTAGCACAGATACGCAGTATTTT. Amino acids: CASTPVPFSTDTQYF.

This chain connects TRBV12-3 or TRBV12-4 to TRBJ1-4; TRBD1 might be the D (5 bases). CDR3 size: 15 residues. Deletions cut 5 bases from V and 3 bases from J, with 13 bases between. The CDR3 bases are TGTGCCAGCAGTAGGTCGGGGGTGGCTAATGAAAAACTGTTTTTT. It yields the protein CASSRSGVANEKLFF.

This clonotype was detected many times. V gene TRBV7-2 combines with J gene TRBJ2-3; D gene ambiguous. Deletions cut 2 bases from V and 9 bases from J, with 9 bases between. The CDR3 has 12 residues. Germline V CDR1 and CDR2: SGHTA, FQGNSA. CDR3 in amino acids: CASSLMPRTQYF. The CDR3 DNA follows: TGTGCCAGCAGCTTAATGCCCCGCACGCAGTATTTT.

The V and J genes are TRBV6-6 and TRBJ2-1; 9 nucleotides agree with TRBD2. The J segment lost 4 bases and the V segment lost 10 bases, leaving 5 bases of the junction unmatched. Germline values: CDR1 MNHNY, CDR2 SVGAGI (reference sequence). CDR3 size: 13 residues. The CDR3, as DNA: TGTGCCACCCGACTAGCGGATTACAATGAGCAGTTCTTC. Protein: CATRLADYNEQFF.

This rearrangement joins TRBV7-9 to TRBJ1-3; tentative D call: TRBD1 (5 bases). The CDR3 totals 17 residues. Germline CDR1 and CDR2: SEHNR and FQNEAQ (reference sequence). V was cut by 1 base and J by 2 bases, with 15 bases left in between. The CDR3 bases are TGTGCCAGCAGCTTAGACGGAACCCGGGGCACTGGAAACACCATATATTTT. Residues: CASSLDGTRGTGNTIYF.

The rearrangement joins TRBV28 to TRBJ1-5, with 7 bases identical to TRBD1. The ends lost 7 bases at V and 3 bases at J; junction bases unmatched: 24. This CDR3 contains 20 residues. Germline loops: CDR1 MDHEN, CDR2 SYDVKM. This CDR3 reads CASKGGGGGVDYTNNQPQHF. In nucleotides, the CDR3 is TGTGCCAGCAAGGGGGGCGGAGGGGGCGTTGATTATACGAACAATCAGCCCCAGCATTTT.

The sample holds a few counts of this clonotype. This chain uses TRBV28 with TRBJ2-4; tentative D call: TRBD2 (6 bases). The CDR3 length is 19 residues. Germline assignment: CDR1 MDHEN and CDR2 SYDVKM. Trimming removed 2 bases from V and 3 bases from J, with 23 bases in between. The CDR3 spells CASSLGRRGRDLRKNIQYF. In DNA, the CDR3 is TGTGCCAGCAGTTTAGGAAGGCGGGGACGGGATTTGCGCAAAAACATTCAGTACTTC.

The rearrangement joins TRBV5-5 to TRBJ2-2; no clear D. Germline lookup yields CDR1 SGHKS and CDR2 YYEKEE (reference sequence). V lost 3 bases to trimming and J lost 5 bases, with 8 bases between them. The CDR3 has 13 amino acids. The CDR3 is CASSSTETGELFF. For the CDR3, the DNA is TGTGCCAGCAGCTCAACCGAGACCGGGGAGCTGTTTTTT.

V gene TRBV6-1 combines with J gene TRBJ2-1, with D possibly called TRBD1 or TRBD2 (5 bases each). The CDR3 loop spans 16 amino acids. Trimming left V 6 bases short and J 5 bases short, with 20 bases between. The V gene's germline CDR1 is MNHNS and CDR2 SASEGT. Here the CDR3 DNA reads TGTGCCAGCAGCTCCCCGGGACGAGGGACCGACAATGAGCAGTTCTTC. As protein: CASSSPGRGTDNEQFF.

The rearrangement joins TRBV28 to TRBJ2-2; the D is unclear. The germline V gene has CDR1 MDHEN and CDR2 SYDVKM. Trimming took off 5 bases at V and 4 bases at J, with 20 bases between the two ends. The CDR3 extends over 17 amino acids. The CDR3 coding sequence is TGTGCCAGCAGTACTCTGCAAACGGGTCCGGGCACCGGGGAGCTGTTTTTT. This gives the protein CASSTLQTGPGTGELFF.

CDR3 in amino acids: CSAQAGGSNQPQHF. The CDR3 region has the DNA TGCAGTGCCCAAGCAGGAGGGAGCAATCAGCCCCAGCATTTT. The chain has TRBV20-1 and TRBJ1-5; D call uncertain. There are 14 residues in the CDR3. CDR1 is DFQATT and CDR2 is SNEGSKA in the germline V gene (reference sequence). V lost 6 bases and J 1 base, leaving 13 bases between the germline ends.